This TCR beta chain derives from a study of cytomegalovirus exposure and HLA in healthy donors. Study context: When 398 donors were genotyped, about 81% of them were found to fall in the Caucasian-associated ancestry cluster. Points from the study as a whole: With later analysis, a missense DCLRE1C variant became linked to TCR beta V- and J-gene trimming. There were some public TCRs occurring in many donors, but most TCR sequences were rare.

On this clone: Antigen unknown.

Both 60 Vbeta primers and 13 Jbeta primers went into the PCR. Clones were read by immunoSEQ multiplex PCR, and TCRdb kept only the in-frame ones, dropping some. The sample lists about 120,000 clones, 81% occurring once. Germline lookup yields CDR1 KGHSH and CDR2 LQKENI. This CDR3 comprises 14 residues. V was shortened by 2 bases and J by 7 bases, with 14 bases between the two germline ends. The sequenced material came from PBMCs. This sequence originates from a woman in her forties in good health and CMV-seronegative. V gene TRBV18 combines with J gene TRBJ2-5; no clear D. Here the CDR3 DNA reads TGTGCCAGCTCACCAGTCACGGGTGAATGGACCCAGTACTTC. It codes for CASSPVTGEWTQYF.